This is a list of T cell receptor beta chains from one sample in a study of lymphopenia after photon versus proton radiotherapy. The table came from immunoSEQ multiplex PCR; TCRdb's copy has only in-frame clones and leaves some out. The sample has more than 20,000 clones, around 83% seen once; the top ten hold around 5.2%. The source material was peripheral blood, sampled from a patient treated with photon-based radiotherapy. The receptors were sampled from a man aged 25-40 years with gastric cancer. Each CDR3 is given with its conserved first and last residue. The D gene is left open where the match is weak. Clone size, where shown, is once, few, many, or a class for clones that have expanded.

>TRBJ2-5|.|TRBV27|.
CASSLKAAPAGETQYF
TGTGCCAGCAGTTTAAAAGCGGCCCCGGCGGGAGAGACCCAGTACTTC
>TRBJ2-6|once|TRBV9|.
CASSSTGTGANVLTF
TGTGCCAGCAGTTCTACAGGGACTGGGGCCAACGTCCTGACTTTC
>TRBJ2-7|few|TRBV7-3|TRBD1
CASSPLDSLDRVSYEQYF
TGTGCCAGCAGCCCCTTGGATTCTTTAGACAGGGTGTCCTACGAGCAGTACTTC
>TRBJ2-2|.|TRBV18|.
CASSTQTGLSGTGELFF
TGTGCCAGCTCAACACAGACAGGTCTGTCGGGCACCGGGGAGCTGTTTTTT
>TRBJ2-5|.|TRBV6-5|TRBD1
CASSYSAGGETQYF
TGTGCCAGCAGTTACTCTGCAGGGGGTGAGACCCAGTACTTC
>TRBJ1-1|few|TRBV2|.
CASSESVGGAEAFF
TGTGCCAGCAGTGAATCTGTTGGGGGGGCTGAAGCTTTCTTT
>TRBJ2-3|.|TRBV5-8|.
CASSFTYSTDTQYF
TGTGCCAGCAGCTTCACTTACAGCACAGATACGCAGTATTTT
>TRBJ2-5|.|TRBV7-9|.
CASSYGTLQETQYF
TGTGCCAGCAGCTACGGGACACTCCAAGAGACCCAGTACTTC
>TRBJ2-7|.|TRBV5-1|TRBD2
CASSPGLAEAQAYEQYF
TGCGCCAGCAGCCCGGGACTAGCGGAAGCGCAAGCCTACGAGCAGTACTTC
>TRBJ1-2|.|TRBV10-3|TRBD1
CAISEVDRTGGGGYTF
TGTGCCATCAGTGAGGTGGACCGGACAGGGGGAGGTGGCTACACCTTC
>TRBJ1-2|.|TRBV6-1|.
CASTVGGYGYTF
TGTGCCAGCACCGTGGGGGGCTATGGCTACACCTTC
>TRBJ1-1|few|TRBV11-3|.
CASSLGGTKEAFF
TGTGCCAGCAGCTTAGGTGGGACCAAGGAAGCTTTCTTT
>TRBJ2-5|.|TRBV9|TRBD2
CASSLPGLAFGGGTQYF
TGTGCCAGCAGCTTACCGGGACTAGCATTTGGCGGGGGGACCCAGTACTTC
>TRBJ2-7|.|TRBV11-2|.
CASSPRGAGNRGEQYF
TGTGCCAGCAGCCCCCGGGGAGCGGGAAACAGGGGCGAGCAGTACTTC
>TRBJ1-5|.|TRBV5-1|.
CASSLDGIVSNQPQHF
TGCGCCAGCAGCTTGGATGGTATAGTTAGCAATCAGCCCCAGCATTTT
>TRBJ2-1|.|TRBV7-7|.
CASSSQGINNEQFF
TGTGCCAGCAGCTCCCAGGGTATCAACAATGAGCAGTTCTTC
>TRBJ2-7|.|TRBV7-8|.
CASSKGRQYEQYF
TGTGCCAGCAGCAAGGGTCGACAGTACGAGCAGTACTTC
>TRBJ1-1|few|TRBV2|.
CASRELLRGNTEAFF
TGTGCCAGCAGGGAACTCCTAAGAGGGAACACTGAAGCTTTCTTT
>TRBJ2-7|once|TRBV19|.
CASSRGRGVNEQYF
TGTGCCAGTAGTAGGGGACGGGGCGTCAACGAGCAGTACTTC
>TRBJ1-1|.|TRBV6-5|TRBD1
CASSYSGGQPFF
TGTGCCAGCAGTTACTCCGGGGGACAGCCTTTCTTT
>TRBJ1-5|.|TRBV6-5|.
CASSYKQGGYQPQHF
TGTGCCAGCAGTTACAAACAGGGCGGGTATCAGCCCCAGCATTTT
>TRBJ1-1|.|TRBV5-4|.
CASSFNGGTEAFF
TGTGCCAGCAGCTTCAACGGGGGCACTGAAGCTTTCTTT
>TRBJ1-5|.|TRBV2|TRBD1
CASSGFAGGTQPQHF
TGTGCCAGCAGTGGTTTCGCAGGGGGCACTCAGCCCCAGCATTTT
>TRBJ1-4|few|TRBV6-1|.
CASSESVRAEKLFF
TGTGCCAGCAGCGAAAGTGTTAGGGCGGAAAAACTGTTTTTT
>TRBJ2-2|.|TRBV18|.
CASSPPSNTGELFF
TGTGCCAGCTCACCCCCCTCGAACACCGGGGAGCTGTTTTTT
>TRBJ1-6|once|TRBV5-4|TRBD1
CASSSGQVSYNSPLHF
TGTGCCAGCAGCTCCGGACAGGTCTCCTATAATTCACCCCTCCACTTT
>TRBJ1-3|.|TRBV2|TRBD1
CASRGGQSSGNTIYF
TGTGCCAGCAGGGGGGGACAGAGCTCTGGAAACACCATATATTTT
>TRBJ2-6|.|TRBV5-1|.
CASSWGQGDGANVLTF
TGCGCCAGCAGTTGGGGGCAGGGCGATGGGGCCAACGTCCTGACTTTC
>TRBJ1-1|.|TRBV27|TRBD1
CASSLYRGLSDTEAFF
TGTGCCAGCAGTTTATACAGGGGGCTATCGGACACTGAAGCTTTCTTT
>TRBJ1-4|.|TRBV20-1|.
CSARVAEKLFF
TGCAGTGCTAGAGTGGCAGAAAAACTGTTTTTT